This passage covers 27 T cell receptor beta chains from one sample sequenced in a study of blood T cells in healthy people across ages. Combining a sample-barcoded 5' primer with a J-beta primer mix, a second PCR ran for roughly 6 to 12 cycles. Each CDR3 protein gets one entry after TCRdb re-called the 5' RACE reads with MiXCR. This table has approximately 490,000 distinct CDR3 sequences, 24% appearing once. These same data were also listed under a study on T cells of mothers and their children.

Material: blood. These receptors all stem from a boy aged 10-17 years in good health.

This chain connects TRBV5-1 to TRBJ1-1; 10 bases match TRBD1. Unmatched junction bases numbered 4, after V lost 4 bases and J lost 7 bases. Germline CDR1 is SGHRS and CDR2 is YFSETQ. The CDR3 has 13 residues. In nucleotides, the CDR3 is TGCGCCAGCAGCGTCCGGGACAGGGGTGAAGCTTTCTTT. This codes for CASSVRDRGEAFF.

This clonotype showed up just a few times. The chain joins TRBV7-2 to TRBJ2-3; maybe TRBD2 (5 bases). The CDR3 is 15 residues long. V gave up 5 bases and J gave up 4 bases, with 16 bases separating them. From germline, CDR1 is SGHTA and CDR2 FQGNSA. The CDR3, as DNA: TGTGCCAGCAGCCCCGCGGTCGGGATTGCAGATACGCAGTATTTT. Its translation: CASSPAVGIADTQYF.

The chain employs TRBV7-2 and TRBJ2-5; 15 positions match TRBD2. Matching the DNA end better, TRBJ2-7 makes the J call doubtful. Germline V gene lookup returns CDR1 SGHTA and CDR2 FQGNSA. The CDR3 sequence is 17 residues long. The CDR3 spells CASSSQGLAGGMYEQYF. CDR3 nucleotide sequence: TGTGCCAGCAGCTCCCAGGGACTAGCGGGGGGAATGTACGAGCAGTACTTC.

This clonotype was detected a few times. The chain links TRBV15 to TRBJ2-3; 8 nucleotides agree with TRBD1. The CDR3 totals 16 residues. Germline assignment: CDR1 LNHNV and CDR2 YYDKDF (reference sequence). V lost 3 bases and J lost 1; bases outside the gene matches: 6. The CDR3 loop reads CATSRGPGQGTDTQYF. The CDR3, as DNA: TGTGCCACCAGCAGGGGCCCGGGACAGGGCACAGATACGCAGTATTTT.

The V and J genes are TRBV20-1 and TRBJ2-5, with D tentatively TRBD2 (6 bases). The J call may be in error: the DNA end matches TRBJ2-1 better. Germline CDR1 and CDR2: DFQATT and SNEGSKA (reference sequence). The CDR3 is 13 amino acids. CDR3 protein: CSAGPGLHNEQFF. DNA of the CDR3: TGCAGTGCTGGGCCGGGACTCCACAATGAGCAGTTCTTC.

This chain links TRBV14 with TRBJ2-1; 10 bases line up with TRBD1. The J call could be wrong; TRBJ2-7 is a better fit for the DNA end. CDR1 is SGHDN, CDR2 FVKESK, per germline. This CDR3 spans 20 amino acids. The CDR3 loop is CASSQSLGTGVGSGNHEQYF. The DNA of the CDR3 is TGTGCCAGCAGCCAATCCCTTGGGACAGGGGTCGGTAGCGGGAACCACGAGCAGTACTTC.

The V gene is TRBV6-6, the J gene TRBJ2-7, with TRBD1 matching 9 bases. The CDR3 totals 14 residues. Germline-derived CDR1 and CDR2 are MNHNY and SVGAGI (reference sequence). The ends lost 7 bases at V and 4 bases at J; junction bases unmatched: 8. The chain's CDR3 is CASKRDRADYEQYF. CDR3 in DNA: TGTGCCAGCAAACGGGACAGGGCGGATTACGAGCAGTACTTC.

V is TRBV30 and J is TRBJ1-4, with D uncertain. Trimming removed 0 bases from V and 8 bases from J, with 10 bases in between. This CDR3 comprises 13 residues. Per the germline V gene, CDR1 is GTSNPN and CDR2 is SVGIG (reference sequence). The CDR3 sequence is CAWSVPGREKLFF. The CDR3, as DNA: TGTGCCTGGAGTGTACCGGGAAGAGAAAAACTGTTTTTT.

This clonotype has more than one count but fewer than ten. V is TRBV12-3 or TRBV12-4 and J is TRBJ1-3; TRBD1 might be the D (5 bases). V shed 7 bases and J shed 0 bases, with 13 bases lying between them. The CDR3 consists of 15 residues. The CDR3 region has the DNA TGTGCCAGCACCAACGGGGCCGTCTCTGGAAACACCATATATTTT. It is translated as CASTNGAVSGNTIYF.

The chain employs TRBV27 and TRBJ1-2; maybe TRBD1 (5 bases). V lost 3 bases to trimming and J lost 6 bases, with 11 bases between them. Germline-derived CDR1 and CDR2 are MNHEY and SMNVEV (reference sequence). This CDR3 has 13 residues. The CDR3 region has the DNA TGTGCCAGCAGTTTGGGGGGTTCGCATGGCTACACCTTC. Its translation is CASSLGGSHGYTF.

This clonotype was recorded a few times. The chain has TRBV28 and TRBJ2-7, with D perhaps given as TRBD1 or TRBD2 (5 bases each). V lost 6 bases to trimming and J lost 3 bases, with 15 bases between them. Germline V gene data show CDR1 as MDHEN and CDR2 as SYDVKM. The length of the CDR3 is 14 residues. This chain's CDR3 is CASREPGRLYEQYF. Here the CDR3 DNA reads TGTGCCAGCAGGGAACCGGGACGGCTCTACGAGCAGTACTTC.

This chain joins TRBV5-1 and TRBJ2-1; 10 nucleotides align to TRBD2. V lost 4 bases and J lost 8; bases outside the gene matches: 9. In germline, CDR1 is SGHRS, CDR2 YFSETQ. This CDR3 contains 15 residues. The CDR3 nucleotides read TGCGCCAGCAGCCATAGCGGGGGGATCGGAGATGAGCAGTTCTTC. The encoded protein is CASSHSGGIGDEQFF. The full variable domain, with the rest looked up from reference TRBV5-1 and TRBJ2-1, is KAGVTQTPRYLIKTRGQQVTLSCSPISGHRSVSWYQQTPGQGLQFLFEYFSETQRNKGNFPGRFSGRQFSNSRSEMNVSTLELGDSALYLCASSHSGGIGDEQFFGPGTRLTVL.

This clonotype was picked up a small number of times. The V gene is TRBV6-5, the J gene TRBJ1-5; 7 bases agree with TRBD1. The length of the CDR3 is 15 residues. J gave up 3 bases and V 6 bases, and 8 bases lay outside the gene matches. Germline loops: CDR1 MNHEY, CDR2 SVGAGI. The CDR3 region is CASRPTGPNNQPQHF. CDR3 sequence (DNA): TGTGCCAGCAGACCGACAGGGCCCAACAATCAGCCCCAGCATTTT.

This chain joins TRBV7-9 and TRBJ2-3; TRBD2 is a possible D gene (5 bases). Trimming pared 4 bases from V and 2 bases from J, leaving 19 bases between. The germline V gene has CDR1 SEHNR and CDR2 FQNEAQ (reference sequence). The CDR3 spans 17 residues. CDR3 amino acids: CASSSTLASRDTDTQYF. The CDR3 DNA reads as TGTGCCAGCAGCTCCACCCTAGCATCACGTGACACAGATACGCAGTATTTT.

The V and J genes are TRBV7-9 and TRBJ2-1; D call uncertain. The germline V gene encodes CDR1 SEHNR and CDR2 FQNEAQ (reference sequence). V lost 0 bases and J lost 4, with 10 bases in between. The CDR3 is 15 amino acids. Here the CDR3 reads CASSLAQLVYNEQFF. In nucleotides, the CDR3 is TGTGCCAGCAGCTTAGCGCAATTGGTATACAATGAGCAGTTCTTC.

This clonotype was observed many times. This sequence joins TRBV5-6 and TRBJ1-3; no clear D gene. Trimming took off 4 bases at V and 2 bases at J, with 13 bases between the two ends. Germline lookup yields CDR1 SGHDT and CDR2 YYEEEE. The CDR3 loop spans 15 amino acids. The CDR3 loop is CASSTGGQAGNTIYF. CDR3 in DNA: TGTGCCAGCAGCACCGGTGGGCAGGCTGGAAACACCATATATTTT.

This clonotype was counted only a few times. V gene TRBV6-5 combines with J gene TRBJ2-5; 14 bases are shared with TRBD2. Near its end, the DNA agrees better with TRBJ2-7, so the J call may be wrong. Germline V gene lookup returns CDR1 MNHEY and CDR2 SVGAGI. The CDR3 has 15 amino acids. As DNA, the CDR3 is TGTGCCAGCAGCCGACTAGCGGGGGGGTCCGACGAGCAGTACTTC. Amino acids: CASSRLAGGSDEQYF.

The CDR3 loop is CASSVGPTAYNEQFF. The DNA for the CDR3 is TGTGCCAGCAGCGTAGGACCAACTGCCTACAATGAGCAGTTCTTC. V usage is TRBV9 and J usage is TRBJ2-1; no firm D call. Between the trimmed V and J ends, which lost 0 bases and 2 bases, there was a span of 9 bases. Germline V gene sequence: CDR1 SGDLS, CDR2 YYNGEE. The CDR3 runs to 15 residues.

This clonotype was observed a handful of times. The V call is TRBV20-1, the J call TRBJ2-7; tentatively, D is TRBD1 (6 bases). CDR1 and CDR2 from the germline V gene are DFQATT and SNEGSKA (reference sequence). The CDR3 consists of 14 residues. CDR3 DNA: TGCAGGATCTCGGGGCAGGGGAGCTCCTACGAGCAGTACTTC. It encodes CRISGQGSSYEQYF.

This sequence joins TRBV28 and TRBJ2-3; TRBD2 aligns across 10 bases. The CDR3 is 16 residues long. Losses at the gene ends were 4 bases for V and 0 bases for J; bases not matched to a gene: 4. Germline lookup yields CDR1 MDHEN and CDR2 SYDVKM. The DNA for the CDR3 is TGTGCCAGCAGTTCGGGAGCGGGAGGGAGCACAGATACGCAGTATTTT. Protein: CASSSGAGGSTDTQYF.

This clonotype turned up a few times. The CDR3 DNA is TGTGCCAGCAGCTCGGTTTTCCCGGGACAGCCTATTCACGAGCAGTACTTC. Amino acids: CASSSVFPGQPIHEQYF. The chain is built from TRBV7-6 and TRBJ2-5; TRBD1 aligns across 7 bases. The end of the DNA aligns better with TRBJ2-7, so the J call may be wrong. The germline V gene has CDR1 SGHVS and CDR2 FNYEAQ. CDR3 length: 17 amino acids.

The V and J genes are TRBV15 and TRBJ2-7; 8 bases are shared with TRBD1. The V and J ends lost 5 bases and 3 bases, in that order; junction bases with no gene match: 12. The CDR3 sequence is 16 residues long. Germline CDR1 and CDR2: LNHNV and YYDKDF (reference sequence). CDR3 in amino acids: CATSPRVGQGNYEQYF. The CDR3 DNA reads TGTGCCACCAGCCCCCGAGTCGGACAGGGTAACTACGAGCAGTACTTC. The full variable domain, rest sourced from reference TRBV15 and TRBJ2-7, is DAMVIQNPRYQVTQFGKPVTLSCSQTLNHNVMYWYQQKSSQAPKLLFHYYDKDFNNEADTPDNFQSRRPNTSFCFLDIRSPGLGDTAMYLCATSPRVGQGNYEQYFGPGTRLTVT.

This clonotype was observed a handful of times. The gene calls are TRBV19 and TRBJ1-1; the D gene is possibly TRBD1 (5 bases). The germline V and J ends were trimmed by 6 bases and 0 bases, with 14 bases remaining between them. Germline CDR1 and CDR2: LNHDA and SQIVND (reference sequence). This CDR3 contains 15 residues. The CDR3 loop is CASSPGTVMNTEAFF. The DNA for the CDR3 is TGTGCCAGTAGCCCCGGGACCGTCATGAACACTGAAGCTTTCTTT.

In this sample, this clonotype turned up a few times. CDR3 amino acids: CATQGTVQETQYF. CDR3 nucleotides: TGTGCCACCCAGGGGACAGTTCAAGAGACCCAGTACTTC. The chain recombines TRBV10-3 with TRBJ2-5, with 7 bases lining up with TRBD1. Germline V gives CDR1 ENHRY, CDR2 SYGVKD. The CDR3 consists of 13 residues. V trimming: 10 bases; J trimming: 2 bases; junction bases outside the gene matches: 7.

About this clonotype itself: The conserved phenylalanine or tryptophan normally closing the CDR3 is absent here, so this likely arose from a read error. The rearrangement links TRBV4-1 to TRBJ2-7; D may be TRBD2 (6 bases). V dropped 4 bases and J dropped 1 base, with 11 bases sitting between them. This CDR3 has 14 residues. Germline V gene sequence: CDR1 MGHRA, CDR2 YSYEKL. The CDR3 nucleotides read TGCGCCAGCAGCCGGGTCGGGGGATCCTACGAGCAGTACTAC. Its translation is CASSRVGGSYEQYY.

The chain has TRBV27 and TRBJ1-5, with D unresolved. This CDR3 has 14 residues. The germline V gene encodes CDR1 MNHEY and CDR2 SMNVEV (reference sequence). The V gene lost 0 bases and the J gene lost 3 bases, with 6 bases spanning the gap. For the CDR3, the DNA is TGTGCCAGCAGTTTATCTGGCCTCAATCAGCCCCAGCATTTT. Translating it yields CASSLSGLNQPQHF.

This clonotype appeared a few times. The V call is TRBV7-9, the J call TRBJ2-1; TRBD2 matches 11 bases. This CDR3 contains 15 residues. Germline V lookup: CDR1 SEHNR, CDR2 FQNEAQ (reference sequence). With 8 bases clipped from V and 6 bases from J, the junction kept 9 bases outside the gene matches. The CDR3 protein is CASLLAGGPGNEQFF. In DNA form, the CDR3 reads TGTGCCAGCTTGTTAGCGGGAGGGCCGGGCAATGAGCAGTTCTTC.